Listed here are 8 T cell receptor beta chains from one sample, sequenced in a study of spatial heterogeneity in lung cancer. One entry per CDR3 protein, called by TCRdb with MiXCR from the 5' RACE reads. In the table there are under 8,000 distinct CDR3 sequences, around 3.8% of which are singletons. Time point noted: sample taken at primary tumor resection. Whole RNA from tumor, nontumor lung or frozen PBMC was sequenced unsorted. The sequences come from normal lung tissue next to the tumor, collected at surgery. These TCRs come from a female donor with early-stage non-small cell lung cancer.

This clonotype was seen ten or more times. This chain joins TRBV15 and TRBJ2-1; no reliable D call. V was trimmed by 0 bases and J by 9 bases, leaving 18 bases between them. There are 16 residues in the CDR3. CDR1 is LNHNV and CDR2 is YYDKDF in the germline V gene (reference sequence). The CDR3 sequence: CATSRDLDSVLSEQFF. In DNA form, the CDR3 reads TGTGCCACCAGCAGAGATCTCGATTCCGTCTTGAGTGAGCAGTTCTTC.

This clonotype was counted many times. In DNA, the CDR3 is TGTGCCAGCAGCCCACCGTACAGGCCCCTCCACTTT. Its translation: CASSPPYRPLHF. J is TRBJ1-6 and V is TRBV11-2; the D gene is possibly TRBD1 (5 bases). CDR3 length: 12 residues. Germline V lookup: CDR1 SGHAT, CDR2 FQNNGV. The ends were cut back, 5 bases at V and 13 bases at J, with 12 bases in the middle.

This clonotype was counted ten times or more. This rearrangement joins TRBV3-1 to TRBJ1-4; 10 bases are shared with TRBD1. Germline lookup yields CDR1 LGHDT and CDR2 YNNKEL (reference sequence). V lost 4 bases, J lost 7 bases, and 6 bases stayed unmatched. The CDR3 has 15 residues. This chain's CDR3 is CASSLDRGHSEKLFF. CDR3 DNA: TGTGCCAGCAGCCTCGACAGGGGGCATAGTGAAAAACTGTTTTTT.

This clonotype has at least ten counts. This rearrangement joins TRBV15 to TRBJ2-3; the D gene is possibly TRBD2 (5 bases). Germline CDR1 reads LNHNV; CDR2 reads YYDKDF (reference sequence). Trimming left V 0 bases short and J 2 bases short, with 15 bases between. The CDR3 spans 17 residues. The CDR3 DNA sequence: TGTGCCACCAGCAGAGATGTGGGAGTTGGTTCCACAGATACGCAGTATTTT. Its translation: CATSRDVGVGSTDTQYF.

About this clonotype itself: Relative to the germline gene, one junction end is altered; a read error may explain this. The gene calls are TRBV7-7 and TRBJ2-5; TRBD2 is a possible D gene (5 bases). The CDR3 loop spans 15 amino acids. Germline V gives CDR1 SSHAT, CDR2 FNYEAQ (reference sequence). The CDR3 reads CASSGPRGSQETQYF. In DNA form, the CDR3 reads TGTGCTAGCAGCGGCCCCCGAGGCAGTCAAGAGACCCAGTACTTC.

This clonotype is categorized as medium-sized (0.01 to 0.1%). The rearrangement links TRBV28 to TRBJ2-7, with D possibly being TRBD1 (6 bases). Germline lookup yields CDR1 MDHEN and CDR2 SYDVKM. This CDR3 comprises 15 residues. V was clipped by 5 bases and J by 1 base, with 15 bases between them. The DNA of the CDR3 is TGTGCCAGCAGTCCCCTTAACAGGGATTCCTACGAGCAGTACTTC. Translated: CASSPLNRDSYEQYF.

In its sample, this clonotype was seen many times. The chain carries TRBV5-1 and TRBJ1-1; 10 bases are shared with TRBD1. This CDR3 has 14 residues. V dropped 1 base and J dropped 7; count of bases not matched to a gene: 4. CDR1 and CDR2 from the germline V gene are SGHRS and YFSETQ. The CDR3 nucleotides are TGCGCCAGCAGCTTGAGGACAGGGGGATTTGAAGCTTTCTTT. The encoded protein is CASSLRTGGFEAFF. Based on the CDR3 plus reference TRBV5-1 and TRBJ1-1, the full variable domain is KAGVTQTPRYLIKTRGQQVTLSCSPISGHRSVSWYQQTPGQGLQFLFEYFSETQRNKGNFPGRFSGRQFSNSRSEMNVSTLELGDSALYLCASSLRTGGFEAFFGQGTRLTVV.

The sample holds many counts of this clonotype. This sequence joins TRBV7-2 and TRBJ2-7; 7 positions agree with TRBD2. V gave up 5 bases and J gave up 6 bases; unmatched junction bases: 7. Germline V gene data show CDR1 as SGHTA and CDR2 as FQGNSA. This CDR3 comprises 13 residues. For the CDR3, the DNA is TGTGCCAGCAGCCTTGCGGGCGGGGGCGAGCAGTACTTC. Protein product: CASSLAGGGEQYF.